The next 8 T cell receptor beta chains were all read from a single sample in a study of CD8+CD57+ T cells in acquired aplastic anemia. The use of genomic DNA as template underpinned the TCR beta VDJ and CDR3 profiling. TCRdb reprocessed the reads via MiXCR and lists one record per CDR3 protein. The sample shows approximately 300,000 distinct CDR3 sequences, roughly 53% of them seen only once. Whoever was chosen for sequencing had shown CD8+CD57+ cell expansion by flow cytometry. Sequences were obtained from sorted CD4+, CD8+, or CD8+CD57+ T cells (not recorded which) from PBMCs. The origin of the receptors is a human donor with aplastic anemia.

V gene TRBV5-5 combines with J gene TRBJ2-7, with D unclear. From germline, CDR1 is SGHKS and CDR2 YYEKEE (reference sequence). Trimming shortened V by 0 bases and J by 0 bases, and 7 bases separated the two germline ends. This CDR3 region has 14 residues. CDR3 loop: CASSLEIRSYEQYF. The CDR3 DNA sequence: TGTGCCAGCAGCTTGGAGATCCGCTCCTACGAGCAGTACTTC.

Ten or more counts support this clonotype. This chain joins TRBV10-1 and TRBJ1-3; TRBD1 agrees at 9 bases. The CDR3 totals 18 residues. The ends lost 3 bases at V and 4 bases at J; junction bases unmatched: 13. Germline lookup yields CDR1 WNHNN and CDR2 SYGVQD (reference sequence). The CDR3 DNA reads TGCGCCAGCAGTGAATGTTTGATTTGGGACAGGGAGGGAAACACCATATATTTT. Amino acids: CASSECLIWDREGNTIYF.

There are a few counts of this clonotype. The V call is TRBV20-1, the J call TRBJ2-3; 10 positions match TRBD2. Germline CDR1 DFQATT, CDR2 SNEGSKA (reference sequence). V trimming: 3 bases; J trimming: 0 bases; junction bases outside the gene matches: 3. This CDR3 comprises 15 residues. CDR3 in amino acids: CSASQLAGSTDTQYF. The CDR3 DNA follows: TGCAGTGCTAGTCAACTAGCGGGGAGCACAGATACGCAGTATTTT.

V and J are TRBV7-9 and TRBJ2-7, with TRBD2 as a possible D gene (7 bases). CDR1 is SEHNR and CDR2 is FQNEAQ in the germline V gene (reference sequence). The CDR3 length is 15 residues. The V and J ends lost 5 bases and 2 bases respectively, with 16 bases between them. Here the CDR3 DNA reads TGTGCCAGCAGCCAGGGGACTACCCCAACCTACGAGCAGTACTTC. The encoded protein is CASSQGTTPTYEQYF.

This clonotype was counted at least ten times. The genes are TRBV7-9 and TRBJ2-5; 7 nucleotides line up with TRBD1. J was trimmed by 9 bases and V by 3 bases; bases with no gene match: 7. There are 13 residues in the CDR3. Germline V CDR1 and CDR2: SEHNR, FQNEAQ (reference sequence). The CDR3 bases are TGTGCCAGCAGCTTGAACGTACAGGGGTCCCAGTACTTC. Protein sequence: CASSLNVQGSQYF.

The V call is TRBV10-3, the J call TRBJ2-1; 7 bases map to TRBD1. The CDR3 totals 12 residues. Trimming at V came to 7 bases and at J to 6 bases, leaving 3 bases not matched to a gene. Germline CDR1 is ENHRY and CDR2 is SYGVKD. CDR3 region: CAIKRTGNEQFF. The CDR3 nucleotides are TGTGCCATCAAGCGGACAGGCAATGAGCAGTTCTTC.

In this sample, this clonotype turned up many times. This chain joins TRBV19 and TRBJ1-1; no firm D call. Trimming took off 1 base at V and 5 bases at J, with 8 bases between the two ends. CDR1 is LNHDA and CDR2 is SQIVND in the germline V gene (reference sequence). The CDR3 is made up of 13 amino acids. The CDR3 sequence is CASSIGQRTEAFF. The CDR3 DNA reads as TGTGCCAGTAGTATAGGGCAGAGAACTGAAGCTTTCTTT.

CDR3: CASSVEGQYNSPLHF. The DNA for the CDR3 is TGTGCCAGCAGCGTAGAGGGGCAATATAATTCACCCCTCCACTTT. V gene TRBV9 combines with J gene TRBJ1-6; D is possibly TRBD1 (5 bases). Germline V gene sequence: CDR1 SGDLS, CDR2 YYNGEE. The CDR3 totals 15 residues. The V gene lost 0 bases and the J gene lost 4 bases, with 8 bases spanning the gap.